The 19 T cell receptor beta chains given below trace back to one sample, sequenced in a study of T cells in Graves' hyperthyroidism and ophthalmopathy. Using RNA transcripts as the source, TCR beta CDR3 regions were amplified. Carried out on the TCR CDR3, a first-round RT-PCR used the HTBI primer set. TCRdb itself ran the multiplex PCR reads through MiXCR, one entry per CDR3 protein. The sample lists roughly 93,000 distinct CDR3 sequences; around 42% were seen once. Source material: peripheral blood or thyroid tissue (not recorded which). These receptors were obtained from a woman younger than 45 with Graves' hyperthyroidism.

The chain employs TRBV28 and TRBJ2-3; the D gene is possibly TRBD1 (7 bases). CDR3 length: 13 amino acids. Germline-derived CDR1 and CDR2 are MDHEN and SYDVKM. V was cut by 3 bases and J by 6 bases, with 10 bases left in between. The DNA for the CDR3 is TGTGCCAGCAGTTTGACAGGGAGGGATACGCAGTATTTT. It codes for CASSLTGRDTQYF.

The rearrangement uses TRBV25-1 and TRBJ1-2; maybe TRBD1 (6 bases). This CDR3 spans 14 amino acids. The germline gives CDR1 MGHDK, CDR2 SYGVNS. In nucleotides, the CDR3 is TGTGCTACGACAGGAACCCCAGCTGCCTATGGCTACACCTTC. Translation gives CATTGTPAAYGYTF.

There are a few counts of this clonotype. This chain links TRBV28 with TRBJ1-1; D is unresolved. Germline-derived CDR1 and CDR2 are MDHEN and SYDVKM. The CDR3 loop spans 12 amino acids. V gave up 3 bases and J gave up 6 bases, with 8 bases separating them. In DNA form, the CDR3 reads TGTGCCAGCAGTTTTATATTGTCTGAAGCTTTCTTT. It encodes CASSFILSEAFF.

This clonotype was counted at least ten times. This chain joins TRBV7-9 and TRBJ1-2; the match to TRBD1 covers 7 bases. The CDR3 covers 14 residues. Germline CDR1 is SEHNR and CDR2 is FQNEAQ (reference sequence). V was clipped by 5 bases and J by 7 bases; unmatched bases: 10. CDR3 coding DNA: TGTGCCAGCAGCCCCCGACAGGGCATGAGTGGCTACACCTTC. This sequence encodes CASSPRQGMSGYTF.

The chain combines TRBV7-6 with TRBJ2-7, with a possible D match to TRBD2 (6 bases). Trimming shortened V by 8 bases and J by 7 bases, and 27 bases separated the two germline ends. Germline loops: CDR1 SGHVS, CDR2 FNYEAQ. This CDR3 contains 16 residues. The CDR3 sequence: CASGPSGDPCAGEQYF. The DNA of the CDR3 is TGTGCCAGCGGCCCCTCGGGGGACCCATGTGCGGGGGAGCAGTACTTC.

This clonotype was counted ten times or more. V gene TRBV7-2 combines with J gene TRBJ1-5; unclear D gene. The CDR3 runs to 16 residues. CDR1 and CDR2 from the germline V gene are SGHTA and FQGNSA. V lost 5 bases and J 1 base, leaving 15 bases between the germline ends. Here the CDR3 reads CASSNWEGASNQPQHF. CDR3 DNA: TGTGCCAGCAGCAACTGGGAGGGTGCGAGCAATCAGCCCCAGCATTTT.

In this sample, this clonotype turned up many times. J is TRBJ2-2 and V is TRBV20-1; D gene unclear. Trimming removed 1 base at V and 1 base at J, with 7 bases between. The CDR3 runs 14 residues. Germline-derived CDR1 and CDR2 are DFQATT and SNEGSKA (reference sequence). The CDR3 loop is CSARGQLNTGELFF. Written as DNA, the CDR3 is TGCAGTGCTAGAGGGCAGCTGAACACCGGGGAGCTGTTTTTT.

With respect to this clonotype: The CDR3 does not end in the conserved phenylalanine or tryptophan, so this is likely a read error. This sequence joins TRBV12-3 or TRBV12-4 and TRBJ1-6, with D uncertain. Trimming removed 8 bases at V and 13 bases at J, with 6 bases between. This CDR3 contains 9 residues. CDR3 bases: TGTGCCAGCGGTTCTCCCCTCCACCTT. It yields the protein CASGSPLHL.

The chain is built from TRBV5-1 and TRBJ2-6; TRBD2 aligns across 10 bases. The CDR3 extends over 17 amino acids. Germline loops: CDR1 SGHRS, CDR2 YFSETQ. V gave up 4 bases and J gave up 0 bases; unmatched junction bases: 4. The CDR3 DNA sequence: TGCGCCAGCAGCCCAGCGGGGGGGTACTCTGGGGCCAACGTCCTGACTTTC. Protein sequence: CASSPAGGYSGANVLTF.

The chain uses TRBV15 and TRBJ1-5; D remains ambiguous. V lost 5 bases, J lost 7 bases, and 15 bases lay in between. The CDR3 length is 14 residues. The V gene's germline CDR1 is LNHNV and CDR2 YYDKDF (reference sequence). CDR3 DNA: TGTGCCACCAGCGGTGAGGAGACGAGGCAGCCCCAGCATTTT. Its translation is CATSGEETRQPQHF.

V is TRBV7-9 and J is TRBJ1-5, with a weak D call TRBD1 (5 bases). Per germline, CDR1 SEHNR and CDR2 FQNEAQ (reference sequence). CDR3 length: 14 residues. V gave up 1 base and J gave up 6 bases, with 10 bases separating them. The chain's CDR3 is CASSLEGWSQPQHF. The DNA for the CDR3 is TGTGCCAGCAGCTTAGAGGGGTGGTCTCAGCCCCAGCATTTT.

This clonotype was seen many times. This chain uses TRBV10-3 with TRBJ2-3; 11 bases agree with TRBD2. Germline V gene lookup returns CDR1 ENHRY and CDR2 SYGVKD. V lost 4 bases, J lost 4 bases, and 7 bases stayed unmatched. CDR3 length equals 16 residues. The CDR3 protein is CAISGLAGGRADTQYF. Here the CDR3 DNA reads TGTGCCATCAGTGGATTAGCGGGAGGGAGGGCAGATACGCAGTATTTT.

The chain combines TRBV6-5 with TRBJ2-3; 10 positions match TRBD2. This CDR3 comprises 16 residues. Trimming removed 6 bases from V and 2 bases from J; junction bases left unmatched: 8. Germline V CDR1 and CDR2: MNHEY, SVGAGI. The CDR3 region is CASSPLLAGFTDTQYF. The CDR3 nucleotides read TGTGCCAGCAGCCCTTTACTAGCGGGGTTCACAGATACGCAGTATTTT.

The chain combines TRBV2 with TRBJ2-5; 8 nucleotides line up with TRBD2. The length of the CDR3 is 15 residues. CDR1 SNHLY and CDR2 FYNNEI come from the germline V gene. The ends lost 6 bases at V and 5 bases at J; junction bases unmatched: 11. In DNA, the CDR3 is TGTGCCAGCAGCCCCAGCGGGGGCATTGGGGAGACCCAGTACTTC. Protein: CASSPSGGIGETQYF.

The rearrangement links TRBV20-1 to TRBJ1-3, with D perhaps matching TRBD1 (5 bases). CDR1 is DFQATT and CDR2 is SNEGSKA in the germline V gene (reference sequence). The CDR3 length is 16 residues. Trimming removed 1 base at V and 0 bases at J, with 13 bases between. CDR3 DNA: TGCAGTGCTAGAGGTCCGGGGCTCCACTCTGGAAACACCATATATTTT. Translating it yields CSARGPGLHSGNTIYF.

The CDR3 DNA sequence: TGTGCCAGCAGCGTAGGACTCGGGGGAGGGCCCCGGGAGCTGTTTTTT. It specifies CASSVGLGGGPRELFF. The chain couples TRBV9 to TRBJ2-2; TRBD2 matches 7 bases. Germline loops: CDR1 SGDLS, CDR2 YYNGEE. The trim removed 0 bases at V and 9 bases at J, leaving 11 bases unmatched. This CDR3 contains 16 residues.

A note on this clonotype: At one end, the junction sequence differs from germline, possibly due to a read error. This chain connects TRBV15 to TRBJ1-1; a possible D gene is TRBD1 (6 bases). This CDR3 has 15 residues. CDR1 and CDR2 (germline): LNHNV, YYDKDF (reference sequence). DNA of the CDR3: TGTGCCACCAGCAGAGGAAACGGGGGGGACACTGAAGCTCTCTTT. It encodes CATSRGNGGDTEALF.

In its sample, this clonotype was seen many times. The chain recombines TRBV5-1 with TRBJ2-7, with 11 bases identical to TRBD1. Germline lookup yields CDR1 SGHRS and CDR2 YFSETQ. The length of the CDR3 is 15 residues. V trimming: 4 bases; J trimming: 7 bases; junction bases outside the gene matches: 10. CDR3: CASSVTGTGGWEQYF. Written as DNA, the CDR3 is TGCGCCAGCAGCGTGACCGGGACAGGGGGTTGGGAGCAGTACTTC.

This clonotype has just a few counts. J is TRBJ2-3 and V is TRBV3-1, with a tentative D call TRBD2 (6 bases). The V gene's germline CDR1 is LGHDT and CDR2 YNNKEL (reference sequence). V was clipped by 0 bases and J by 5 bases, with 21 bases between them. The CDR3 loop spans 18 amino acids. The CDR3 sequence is CASSQDNGGSPREDTQYF. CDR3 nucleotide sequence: TGTGCCAGCAGCCAAGATAACGGGGGTAGCCCTCGTGAAGATACGCAGTATTTT.